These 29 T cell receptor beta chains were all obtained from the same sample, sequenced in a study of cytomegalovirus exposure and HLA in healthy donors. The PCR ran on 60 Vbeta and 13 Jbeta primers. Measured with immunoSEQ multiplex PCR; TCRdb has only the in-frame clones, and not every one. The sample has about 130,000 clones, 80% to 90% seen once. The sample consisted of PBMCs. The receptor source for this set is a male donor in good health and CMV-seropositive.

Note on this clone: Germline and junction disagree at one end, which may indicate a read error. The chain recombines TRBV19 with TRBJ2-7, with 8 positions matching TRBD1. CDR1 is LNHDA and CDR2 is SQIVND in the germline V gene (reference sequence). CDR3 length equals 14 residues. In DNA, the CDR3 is TGTGCCAGTAGTTCCTGGACAGGGCTCTACAAGCAGTACTTC. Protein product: CASSSWTGLYKQYF.

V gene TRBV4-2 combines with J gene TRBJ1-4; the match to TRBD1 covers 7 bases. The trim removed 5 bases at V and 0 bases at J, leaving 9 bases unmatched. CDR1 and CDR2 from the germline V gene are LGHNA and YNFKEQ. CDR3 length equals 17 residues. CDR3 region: CASSKSSGGSTNEKLFF. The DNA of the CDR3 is TGTGCCAGCAGCAAGTCCTCAGGGGGATCAACTAATGAAAAACTGTTTTTT.

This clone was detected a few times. This chain's CDR3 is CASSTGGNYGYTF. The CDR3 DNA sequence: TGTGCCAGTAGCACGGGGGGGAACTATGGCTACACCTTC. The V and J genes are TRBV19 and TRBJ1-2, with D tentatively TRBD1 (5 bases). V was shortened by 6 bases and J by 2 bases, with 10 bases between the two germline ends. The length of the CDR3 is 13 residues. CDR1 LNHDA and CDR2 SQIVND come from the germline V gene (reference sequence).

CDR3 DNA: TGTGCCAGCAGCACACGGACAGGGTACGAAAAACTGTTTTTT. This gives the protein CASSTRTGYEKLFF. V and J are TRBV11-2 and TRBJ1-4; 8 positions agree with TRBD1. The germline gives CDR1 SGHAT, CDR2 FQNNGV. The junction had 7 bases not matched to a gene; V was cut back by 5 bases and J by 8 bases. There are 14 residues in the CDR3. Combining the CDR3 with reference TRBV11-2 and TRBJ1-4 gives the whole variable domain EAGVAQSPRYKIIEKRQSVAFWCNPISGHATLYWYQQILGQGPKLLIQFQNNGVVDDSQLPKDRFSAERLKGVDSTLKIQPAKLEDSAVYLCASSTRTGYEKLFFGSGTQLSVL.

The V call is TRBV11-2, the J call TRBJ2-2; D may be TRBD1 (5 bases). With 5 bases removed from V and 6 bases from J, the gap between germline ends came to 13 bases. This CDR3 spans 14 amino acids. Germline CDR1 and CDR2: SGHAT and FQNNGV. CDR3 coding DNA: TGTGCCAGCAGCCGCGGTGGGGCCGCCGGGGAGCTGTTTTTT. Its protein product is CASSRGGAAGELFF.

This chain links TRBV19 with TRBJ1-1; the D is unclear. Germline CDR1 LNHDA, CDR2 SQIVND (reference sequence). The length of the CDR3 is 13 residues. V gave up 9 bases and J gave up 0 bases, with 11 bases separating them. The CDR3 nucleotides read TGTGCCAGCATAAGTCAGGTGAACACTGAAGCTTTCTTT. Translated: CASISQVNTEAFF. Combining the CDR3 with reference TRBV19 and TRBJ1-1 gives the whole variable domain DGGITQSPKYLFRKEGQNVTLSCEQNLNHDAMYWYRQDPGQGLRLIYYSQIVNDFQKGDIAEGYSVSREKKESFPLTVTSAQKNPTAFYLCASISQVNTEAFFGQGTRLTVV.

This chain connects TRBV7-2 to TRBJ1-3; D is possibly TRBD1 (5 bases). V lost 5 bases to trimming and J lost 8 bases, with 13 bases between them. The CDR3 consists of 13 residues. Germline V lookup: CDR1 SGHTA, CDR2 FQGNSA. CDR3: CASSPGTKDTIYF. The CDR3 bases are TGTGCCAGCAGCCCCGGGACTAAAGACACCATATATTTT.

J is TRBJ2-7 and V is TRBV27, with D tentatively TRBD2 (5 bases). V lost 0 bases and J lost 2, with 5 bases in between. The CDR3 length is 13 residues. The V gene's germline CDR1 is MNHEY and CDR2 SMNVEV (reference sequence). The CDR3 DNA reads TGTGCCAGCAGTTTATCCGGGGCCTACGAGCAGTACTTC. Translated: CASSLSGAYEQYF.

The CDR3 is CATSRAPQDEQFF. The CDR3, as DNA: TGTGCCACCAGCAGAGCCCCCCAGGATGAGCAGTTCTTC. The V call is TRBV15, the J call TRBJ2-1; no reliable D call. The germline CDR1 and CDR2 sequences are LNHNV and YYDKDF (reference sequence). The CDR3 runs 13 residues. The germline V and J ends were trimmed by 1 base and 8 bases, with 9 bases remaining between them. The complete variable domain, with remaining parts taken from reference TRBV15 and TRBJ2-1, reads DAMVIQNPRYQVTQFGKPVTLSCSQTLNHNVMYWYQQKSSQAPKLLFHYYDKDFNNEADTPDNFQSRRPNTSFCFLDIRSPGLGDTAMYLCATSRAPQDEQFFGPGTRLTVL.

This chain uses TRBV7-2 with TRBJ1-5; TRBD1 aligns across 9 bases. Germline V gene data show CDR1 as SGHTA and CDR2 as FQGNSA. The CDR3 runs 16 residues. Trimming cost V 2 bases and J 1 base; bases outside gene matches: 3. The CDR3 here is CASSLSGTGSNQPQHF. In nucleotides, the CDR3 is TGTGCCAGCAGCTTATCGGGGACAGGGAGCAATCAGCCCCAGCATTTT.

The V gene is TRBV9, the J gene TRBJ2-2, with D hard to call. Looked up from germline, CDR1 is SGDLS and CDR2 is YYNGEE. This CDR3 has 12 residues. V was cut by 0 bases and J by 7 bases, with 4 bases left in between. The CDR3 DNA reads TGTGCCAGCAGCGTAGGTAGCGGGGAGCTGTTTTTT. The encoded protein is CASSVGSGELFF.

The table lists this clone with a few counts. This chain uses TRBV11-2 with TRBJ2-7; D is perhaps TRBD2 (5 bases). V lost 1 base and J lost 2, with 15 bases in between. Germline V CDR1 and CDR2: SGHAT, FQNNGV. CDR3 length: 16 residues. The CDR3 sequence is CASSLGWMQEAYEQYF. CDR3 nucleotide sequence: TGTGCCAGCAGCTTAGGATGGATGCAGGAGGCCTACGAGCAGTACTTC.

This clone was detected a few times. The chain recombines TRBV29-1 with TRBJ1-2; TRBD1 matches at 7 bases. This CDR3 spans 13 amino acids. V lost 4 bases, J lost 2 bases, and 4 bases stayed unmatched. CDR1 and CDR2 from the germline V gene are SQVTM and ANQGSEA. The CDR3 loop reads CSVAGQTNYGYTF. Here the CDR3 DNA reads TGCAGCGTTGCGGGACAGACCAACTATGGCTACACCTTC.

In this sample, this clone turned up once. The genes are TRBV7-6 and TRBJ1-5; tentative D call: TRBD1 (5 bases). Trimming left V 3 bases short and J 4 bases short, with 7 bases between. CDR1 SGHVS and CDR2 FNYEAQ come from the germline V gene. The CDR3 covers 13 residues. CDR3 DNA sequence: TGTGCCAGCAGCTTTGACAGAAATCAGCCCCAGCATTTT. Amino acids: CASSFDRNQPQHF.

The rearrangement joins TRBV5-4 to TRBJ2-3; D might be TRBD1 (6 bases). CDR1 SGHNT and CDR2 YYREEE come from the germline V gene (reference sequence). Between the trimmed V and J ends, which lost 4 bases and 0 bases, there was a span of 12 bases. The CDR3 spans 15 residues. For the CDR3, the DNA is TGTGCCAGCAGCAGAGGGGGTCCTAGCACAGATACGCAGTATTTT. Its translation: CASSRGGPSTDTQYF.

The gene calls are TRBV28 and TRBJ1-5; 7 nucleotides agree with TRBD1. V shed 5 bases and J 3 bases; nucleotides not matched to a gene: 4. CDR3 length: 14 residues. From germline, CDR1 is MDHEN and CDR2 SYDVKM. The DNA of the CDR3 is TGTGCCAGCAGTCTAGGACAGGTCAATCAGCCCCAGCATTTT. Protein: CASSLGQVNQPQHF. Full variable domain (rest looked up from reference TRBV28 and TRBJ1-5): DVKVTQSSRYLVKRTGEKVFLECVQDMDHENMFWYRQDPGLGLRLIYFSYDVKMKEKGDIPEGYSVSREKKERFSLILESASTNQTSMYLCASSLGQVNQPQHFGDGTRLSIL.

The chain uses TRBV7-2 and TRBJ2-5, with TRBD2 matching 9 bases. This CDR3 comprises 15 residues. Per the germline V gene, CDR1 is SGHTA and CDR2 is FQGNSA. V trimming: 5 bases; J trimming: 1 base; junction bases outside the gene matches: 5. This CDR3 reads CASSHVAGVQETQYF. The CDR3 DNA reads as TGTGCCAGCAGCCATGTAGCGGGGGTCCAAGAGACCCAGTACTTC.

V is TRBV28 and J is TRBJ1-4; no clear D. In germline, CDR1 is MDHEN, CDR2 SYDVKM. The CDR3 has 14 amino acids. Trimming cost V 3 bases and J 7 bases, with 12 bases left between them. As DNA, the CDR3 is TGTGCCAGCAGTTTCGCGGGAGCAACTGAAAAACTGTTTTTT. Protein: CASSFAGATEKLFF.

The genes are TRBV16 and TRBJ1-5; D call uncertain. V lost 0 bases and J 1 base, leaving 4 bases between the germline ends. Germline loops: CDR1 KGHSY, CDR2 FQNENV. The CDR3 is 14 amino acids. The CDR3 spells CASSQSRSNQPQHF. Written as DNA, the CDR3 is TGTGCCAGCAGCCAATCCAGAAGCAATCAGCCCCAGCATTTT.

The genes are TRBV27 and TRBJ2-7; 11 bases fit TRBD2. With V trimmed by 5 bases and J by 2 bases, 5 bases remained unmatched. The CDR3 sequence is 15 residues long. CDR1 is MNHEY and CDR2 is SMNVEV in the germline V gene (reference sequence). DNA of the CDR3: TGTGCCAGCAGTGCGCCGGGACTAGCGGCCTACGAGCAGTACTTC. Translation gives CASSAPGLAAYEQYF.

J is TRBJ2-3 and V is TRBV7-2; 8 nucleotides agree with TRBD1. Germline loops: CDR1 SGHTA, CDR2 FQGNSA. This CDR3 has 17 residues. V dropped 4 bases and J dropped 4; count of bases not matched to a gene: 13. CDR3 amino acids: CASSSTRGRPVSDTQYF. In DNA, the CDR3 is TGTGCCAGCAGCTCCACCAGGGGGCGGCCCGTCTCAGATACGCAGTATTTT.

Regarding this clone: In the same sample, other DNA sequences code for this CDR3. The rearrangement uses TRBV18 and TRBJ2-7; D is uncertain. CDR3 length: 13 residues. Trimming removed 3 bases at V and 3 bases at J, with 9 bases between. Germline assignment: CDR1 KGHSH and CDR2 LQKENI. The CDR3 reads CASSPPGGYEQYF. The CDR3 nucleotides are TGTGCCAGCTCACCTCCAGGTGGCTACGAGCAGTACTTC.

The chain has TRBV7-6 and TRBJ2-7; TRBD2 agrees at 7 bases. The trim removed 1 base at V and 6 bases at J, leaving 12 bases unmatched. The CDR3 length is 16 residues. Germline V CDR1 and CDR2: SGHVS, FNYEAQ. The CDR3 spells CASSLEAGEGPGEQYF. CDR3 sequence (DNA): TGTGCCAGCAGCTTAGAGGCGGGAGAAGGGCCCGGCGAGCAGTACTTC. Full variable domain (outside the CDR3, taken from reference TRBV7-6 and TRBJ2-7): GAGVSQSPRYKVTKRGQDVALRCDPISGHVSLYWYRQALGQGPEFLTYFNYEAQQDKSGLPNDRFSAERPEGSISTLTIQRTEQRDSAMYRCASSLEAGEGPGEQYFGPGTRLTVT.

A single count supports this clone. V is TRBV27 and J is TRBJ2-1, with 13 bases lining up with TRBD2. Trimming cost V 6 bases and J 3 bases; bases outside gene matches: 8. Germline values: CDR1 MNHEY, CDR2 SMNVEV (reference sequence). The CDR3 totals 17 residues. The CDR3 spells CASSQGLAGYVYNEQFF. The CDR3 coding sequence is TGTGCCAGCAGCCAGGGACTAGCGGGGTACGTCTACAATGAGCAGTTCTTC.

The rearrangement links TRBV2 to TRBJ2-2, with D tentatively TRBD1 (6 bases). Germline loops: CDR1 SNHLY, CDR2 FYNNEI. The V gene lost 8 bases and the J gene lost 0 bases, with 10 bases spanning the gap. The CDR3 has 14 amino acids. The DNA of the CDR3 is TGTGCCAGCGGGGACACCTCGAACACCGGGGAGCTGTTTTTT. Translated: CASGDTSNTGELFF.

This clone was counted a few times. The DNA of the CDR3 is TGTGCCAGCAGCCTAGTTCTCGGCACAGATACGCAGTATTTT. Amino acid sequence: CASSLVLGTDTQYF. J is TRBJ2-3 and V is TRBV4-2, with D unclear. The CDR3 contains 14 residues. V was trimmed by 4 bases and J by 1 base, leaving 9 bases between them. CDR1 LGHNA and CDR2 YNFKEQ come from the germline V gene.

The CDR3 loop reads CASSLALTSGSGSYEQYF. DNA of the CDR3: TGTGCCAGCAGCTTAGCTTTAACTAGCGGGAGCGGTTCCTACGAGCAGTACTTC. The rearrangement joins TRBV7-2 to TRBJ2-7, with 11 bases that match TRBD2. Germline values: CDR1 SGHTA, CDR2 FQGNSA. This CDR3 contains 18 residues. The ends lost 0 bases at V and 1 base at J; junction bases unmatched: 8.

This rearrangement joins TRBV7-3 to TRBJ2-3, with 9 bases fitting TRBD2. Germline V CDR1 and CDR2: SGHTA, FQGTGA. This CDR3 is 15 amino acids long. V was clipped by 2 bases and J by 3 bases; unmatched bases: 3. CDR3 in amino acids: CASSLVAGETDTQYF. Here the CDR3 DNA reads TGTGCCAGCAGCTTAGTAGCGGGAGAGACAGATACGCAGTATTTT.

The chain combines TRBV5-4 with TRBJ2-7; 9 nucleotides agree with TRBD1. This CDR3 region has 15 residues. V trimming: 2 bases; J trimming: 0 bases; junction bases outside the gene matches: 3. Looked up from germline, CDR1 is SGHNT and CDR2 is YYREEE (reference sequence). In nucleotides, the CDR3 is TGTGCCAGCAGCTTAGACAGGGGGAGCTCCTACGAGCAGTACTTC. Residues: CASSLDRGSSYEQYF.